The 20 T cell receptor beta chains reported below all come from one sample, sequenced in a study of long-term antiretroviral therapy in people with HIV. Survey-level immunoSEQ v3.0 assays were run. Measured with immunoSEQ multiplex PCR; TCRdb has only the in-frame clones, and not every one. The sample shows 20,000 to 25,000 clones, roughly 93% of them seen only once. The specimen comprised unsorted PBMCs, sampled 7.6 years after starting antiretroviral therapy. The receptors were gathered from a woman aged 35 to 49 with HIV.

This clone was seen a single time. The genes are TRBV10-3 and TRBJ2-7; 8 bases match TRBD1. CDR1 is ENHRY, CDR2 SYGVKD, per germline. The trim removed 3 bases at V and 8 bases at J, leaving 9 bases unmatched. This CDR3 is built from 14 residues. CDR3 region: CAISEGGQGGKQYF. CDR3 nucleotide sequence: TGTGCCATCAGTGAAGGTGGACAGGGAGGTAAGCAGTACTTC.

The chain employs TRBV4-1 and TRBJ1-4; D call uncertain. The germline CDR1 and CDR2 sequences are MGHRA and YSYEKL. The CDR3 extends over 18 amino acids. V lost 4 bases to trimming and J lost 5 bases, with 23 bases between them. CDR3 amino acids: CASSPPREYRSQNEKLFF. The CDR3 bases are TGCGCCAGCAGCCCCCCTAGGGAATACAGAAGTCAAAATGAAAAACTGTTTTTT.

The J gene is TRBJ2-7, the V gene TRBV9; TRBD1 matches at 7 bases. This CDR3 is 14 amino acids long. Germline trimming cut 4 bases from V and 5 bases from J; bases unmatched to any gene: 9. The germline V gene encodes CDR1 SGDLS and CDR2 YYNGEE. The CDR3, as DNA: TGTGCCAGCAGCCTTCAGGGGGTTGGGGACGAGCAGTACTTC. This sequence encodes CASSLQGVGDEQYF.

The chain combines TRBV15 with TRBJ1-2; weak D call: TRBD1 (6 bases). The germline gives CDR1 LNHNV, CDR2 YYDKDF (reference sequence). The CDR3 spans 14 residues. V lost 5 bases and J lost 4, with 14 bases in between. The CDR3 bases are TGTGCCACCAGCTCAGAGACAGGCCTCTATGGCTACACCTTC. This gives the protein CATSSETGLYGYTF.

This chain uses TRBV6-5 with TRBJ1-2; D perhaps matches TRBD1 (6 bases). V lost 6 bases and J lost 8, with 19 bases in between. The CDR3 extends over 14 amino acids. CDR1 is MNHEY, CDR2 SVGAGI, per germline. CDR3 protein: CASSSRDTRRGYTF. The CDR3, as DNA: TGTGCCAGCAGCAGCCGGGACACACGAAGGGGCTACACCTTC.

V is TRBV10-1 and J is TRBJ1-1; the match to TRBD1 covers 9 bases. CDR1 WNHNN and CDR2 SYGVQD come from the germline V gene (reference sequence). Trimming cost V 6 bases and J 3 bases; bases outside gene matches: 2. This CDR3 spans 13 amino acids. CDR3 region: CASRRDRDTEAFF. DNA of the CDR3: TGCGCCAGCAGACGGGACAGGGACACTGAAGCTTTCTTT.

The J gene is TRBJ1-2, the V gene TRBV7-1; TRBD1 might be the D (6 bases). TRBV7-1 is marked as an open reading frame, function uncertain. The CDR3 covers 13 residues. V was shortened by 5 bases and J by 4 bases, with 11 bases between the two germline ends. The CDR3 region is CASSRGGGYGYTF. The CDR3 nucleotides read TGTGCCAGCAGCCGAGGGGGGGGCTATGGCTACACCTTC.

In its sample, this clone was seen once. The chain is built from TRBV19 and TRBJ2-7, with 13 bases matching TRBD2. The CDR3 contains 15 residues. The germline gives CDR1 LNHDA, CDR2 SQIVND (reference sequence). The V segment lost 6 bases and the J segment 4 bases; nucleotides outside the gene matches: 6. In nucleotides, the CDR3 is TGTGCCAGTAGCCGACTAGCGGGGGGCTCTTACGAGCAGTACTTC. Translating it yields CASSRLAGGSYEQYF.

This clone was counted a single time. The V gene is TRBV27, the J gene TRBJ2-1; 9 bases fit TRBD2. The junction had 5 bases not matched to a gene; V was cut back by 2 bases and J by 3 bases. Germline lookup yields CDR1 MNHEY and CDR2 SMNVEV (reference sequence). The CDR3 runs 16 residues. As DNA, the CDR3 is TGTGCCAGCAGTTTACCGGGACTAGCATTCTACAATGAGCAGTTCTTC. Its translation is CASSLPGLAFYNEQFF.

The chain has TRBV4-2 and TRBJ1-1; possible D gene TRBD1, 5 bases. The CDR3 runs 15 residues. Trimming removed 0 bases at V and 5 bases at J, with 13 bases between. Germline CDR1 is LGHNA and CDR2 is YNFKEQ. The CDR3 bases are TGTGCCAGCAGCCAAGAGGTGTCCCGGGGGACTGAAGCTTTCTTT. This sequence encodes CASSQEVSRGTEAFF.

The CDR3, as DNA: TGTGCCAGCAGTGAGGGGATAGGATATGGCTACACCTTC. The encoded protein is CASSEGIGYGYTF. The chain links TRBV2 to TRBJ1-2; unclear D gene. Looked up from germline, CDR1 is SNHLY and CDR2 is FYNNEI. CDR3 length equals 13 residues. Deletions cut 3 bases from V and 5 bases from J, with 10 bases between.

J is TRBJ1-3 and V is TRBV5-1; perhaps TRBD1 as D (5 bases). This CDR3 has 15 residues. V gave up 2 bases and J gave up 4 bases, with 13 bases separating them. The germline CDR1 and CDR2 sequences are SGHRS and YFSETQ. This chain's CDR3 is CASSFDWTFGNTIYF. In DNA, the CDR3 is TGCGCCAGCAGCTTCGACTGGACATTCGGAAACACCATATATTTT.

The table lists this clone with a count of one. The chain uses TRBV27 and TRBJ1-3, with TRBD1 as a possible D gene (5 bases). Germline CDR1 MNHEY, CDR2 SMNVEV (reference sequence). Trimming removed 6 bases at V and 2 bases at J, with 17 bases between. The CDR3 sequence is 16 residues long. CDR3 in amino acids: CASRPLQGKAGNTIYF. Written as DNA, the CDR3 is TGTGCCAGCAGGCCACTTCAGGGAAAAGCTGGAAACACCATATATTTT.

The chain combines TRBV6-5 with TRBJ2-7; perhaps D is TRBD1 or TRBD2 (5 bases each). V lost 6 bases, J lost 1 base, and 16 bases lay in between. The CDR3 extends over 15 amino acids. Germline CDR1 reads MNHEY; CDR2 reads SVGAGI. The CDR3 region is CASSRTGTGSYEQYF. CDR3 DNA: TGTGCCAGCAGCCGAACCGGGACGGGGTCCTACGAGCAGTACTTC.

This rearrangement joins TRBV6-5 to TRBJ1-5; D gene uncertain. With 1 base removed from V and 2 bases from J, the gap between germline ends came to 9 bases. Germline loops: CDR1 MNHEY, CDR2 SVGAGI. The CDR3 loop spans 15 amino acids. CDR3 protein: CASSYFGVGNQPQHF. Written as DNA, the CDR3 is TGTGCCAGCAGTTACTTCGGCGTGGGCAATCAGCCCCAGCATTTT.

The J gene is TRBJ2-2, the V gene TRBV6-6; 9 nucleotides agree with TRBD2. The CDR3 sequence is 13 residues long. In germline, CDR1 is MNHNY, CDR2 SVGAGI (reference sequence). The CDR3 reads CVSGGGDTGELFF. The CDR3 region has the DNA TGTGTTAGCGGGGGAGGGGACACCGGGGAGCTGTTTTTT.

The chain joins TRBV29-1 to TRBJ1-2, with 10 bases identical to TRBD1. The germline V gene has CDR1 SQVTM and CDR2 ANQGSEA. CDR3 length equals 13 residues. The trim removed 7 bases at V and 2 bases at J, leaving 4 bases unmatched. The CDR3: CSALGQGNYGYTF. In DNA, the CDR3 is TGCAGCGCCCTGGGACAGGGGAACTATGGCTACACCTTC.

The chain combines TRBV4-3 with TRBJ1-3; perhaps TRBD1 as D (6 bases). Germline V gene lookup returns CDR1 LGHNA and CDR2 YSLEER. The CDR3 loop spans 21 amino acids. The V gene lost 0 bases and the J gene lost 0 bases, with 24 bases spanning the gap. CDR3 bases: TGCGCCAGCAGCCAAGATCTGCCAGGGGAAATCCAACTGTTCTCTGGAAACACCATATATTTT. It translates to CASSQDLPGEIQLFSGNTIYF.

The V call is TRBV2, the J call TRBJ2-5; no clear D. The V end was cut by 1 base, the J end by 1 base, with 10 bases between. This CDR3 has 15 residues. Looked up from germline, CDR1 is SNHLY and CDR2 is FYNNEI. This CDR3 is CASSEGHVGQETQYF. In DNA form, the CDR3 reads TGTGCCAGCAGTGAAGGACACGTGGGCCAAGAGACCCAGTACTTC.

This clone was counted a single time. The V gene is TRBV29-1, the J gene TRBJ2-7; D gene ambiguous. Trimming removed 3 bases at V and 5 bases at J, with 11 bases between. CDR1 SQVTM and CDR2 ANQGSEA come from the germline V gene. This CDR3 is built from 12 residues. The CDR3 DNA reads as TGCAGCGTTGAGACGCCATACAACGAGCAGTACTTC. Residues: CSVETPYNEQYF.